The 5 T cell receptor beta chains reported below all come from one sample, sequenced in a study of shared T cell receptors in the human thymus (dated by TCRdb to about 2021). Library generation was performed with the immunoSEQ multiplex PCR assay. The table was pulled from immuneACCESS by TCRdb, which kept in-frame rearrangements only. Such tables lose some clones; where checked, under half of the loss comes from unresolved V genes, and the rest has no known cause. This sample comprises some 720,000 clones, 70% to 90% of them detected only once. Around 0.0099% of the sample lies in the top ten. The sample was also reused in another study, on human thymus T cells.

The sequenced sample consisted of thymocytes. These TCRs come from a boy younger than two with a congenital heart defect. Donor details come from another sample of the same person, matched by shared clones.

The rearrangement links TRBV5-8 to TRBJ1-5; 8 positions match TRBD1. Trimming took 2 bases from V and 1 from J; bases not matched to a gene: 14. Looked up from germline, CDR1 is SGHTS and CDR2 is YDEGEE. The CDR3 is 19 residues long. Here the CDR3 DNA reads TGTGCCAGCAGCTTCGATCAGGGGGCTGGAGAGAAGAGCAATCAGCCCCAGCATTTT. It translates to CASSFDQGAGEKSNQPQHF.

This chain connects TRBV9 to TRBJ2-7; tentatively, D is TRBD1 (5 bases). With 4 bases removed from V and 6 bases from J, the gap between germline ends came to 14 bases. Germline values: CDR1 SGDLS, CDR2 YYNGEE. The CDR3 has 13 amino acids. This CDR3 is CASSSRALGEQYF. CDR3 in DNA: TGTGCCAGCAGCTCCAGGGCCCTGGGCGAGCAGTACTTC.

The V call is TRBV29-1, the J call TRBJ2-1, with 13 bases lining up with TRBD2. The V segment lost 3 bases and the J segment 8 bases; nucleotides outside the gene matches: 16. The CDR3 extends over 18 amino acids. Germline V gene sequence: CDR1 SQVTM, CDR2 ANQGSEA. The CDR3 nucleotides are TGCAGCGTTGATAATGGACTAGCGGGAGTACAAACAAGGGATGAGCAGTTCTTC. Translation: CSVDNGLAGVQTRDEQFF.

As DNA, the CDR3 is TGTGCCATCAGCCCTCAGTCCCAAGCGGGAGGGAGGCAAGAGACCCAGTACTTC. The encoded protein is CAISPQSQAGGRQETQYF. The chain couples TRBV10-3 to TRBJ2-5; 10 bases match TRBD2. V dropped 6 bases and J dropped 2; count of bases not matched to a gene: 15. CDR1 is ENHRY, CDR2 SYGVKD, per germline. The CDR3 sequence is 18 residues long.

The chain carries TRBV27 and TRBJ2-7; possibly TRBD1 for D (6 bases). Trimming took off 3 bases at V and 2 bases at J, with 14 bases between the two ends. The CDR3 has 15 amino acids. The germline gives CDR1 MNHEY, CDR2 SMNVEV (reference sequence). The CDR3 nucleotides read TGTGCCAGCAGTTTCACCGGGACAACAACCTACGAGCAGTACTTC. Protein sequence: CASSFTGTTTYEQYF.